Presented here are 9 T cell receptor beta chains from one specimen sequenced in a study of blood T cell repertoires in COVID-19. Method: immunoSEQ multiplex PCR; TCRdb's copy keeps in-frame clones and lacks some. The sample has 150,000 or so clones, 65% to 85% seen once. The specimen sequenced was peripheral blood. Every receptor here comes from a woman in her sixties or seventies with acute or convalescent COVID-19.

V is TRBV7-9 and J is TRBJ1-1; D is possibly TRBD1 (5 bases). Germline assignment: CDR1 SEHNR and CDR2 FQNEAQ (reference sequence). V was pared by 5 bases and J by 3 bases, with 16 bases between. The CDR3 length is 15 residues. The CDR3 sequence: CASSPGKAGYTEAFF. DNA of the CDR3: TGTGCCAGCAGCCCAGGGAAGGCCGGTTACACTGAAGCTTTCTTT. Combining the CDR3 with reference TRBV7-9 and TRBJ1-1 gives the whole variable domain DTGVSQNPRHKITKRGQNVTFRCDPISEHNRLYWYRQTLGQGPEFLTYFQNEAQLEKSRLLSDRFSAERPKGSFSTLEIQRTEQGDSAMYLCASSPGKAGYTEAFFGQGTRLTVV.

The genes are TRBV3-1 (or the pseudogene TRBV3-2) and TRBJ1-2; D unclear. This CDR3 comprises 13 residues. The germline V gene has CDR1 LGHDT and CDR2 YNNKEL (reference sequence). The V end was cut by 1 base, the J end by 6 bases, with 9 bases between. This CDR3 is CASSQGAGNGYTF. CDR3 in DNA: TGTGCCAGCAGCCAAGGGGCGGGGAATGGCTACACCTTC.

The chain combines TRBV12-5 with TRBJ1-1, with a weak D call TRBD1 (5 bases). This CDR3 region has 12 residues. Germline V gives CDR1 LGHNT, CDR2 FRNRAP. Trimming took 6 bases from V and 8 from J, leaving 13 bases between them. The CDR3 sequence is CASGPTGAEAFF. DNA for the CDR3: TGTGCTAGTGGCCCCACAGGAGCCGAAGCTTTCTTT.

Here the CDR3 reads CASRGRSNEQFF. The CDR3 DNA is TGTGCCAGCCGCGGGAGAAGTAATGAGCAGTTCTTC. J is TRBJ2-1 and V is TRBV7-3; TRBD2 agrees at 7 bases. This CDR3 region has 12 residues. V shed 8 bases, J shed 7 bases, and the junction held 5 bases outside the gene matches. Germline loops: CDR1 SGHTA, CDR2 FQGTGA.

CDR3 sequence (DNA): TGTGCCAGCAGAGTCGACAGACCTAGCACAGATACGCAGTATTTT. Its protein is CASRVDRPSTDTQYF. V and J are TRBV2 and TRBJ2-3; maybe TRBD1 (5 bases). The CDR3 is made up of 15 amino acids. With 6 bases removed from V and 0 bases from J, the gap between germline ends came to 13 bases. The germline CDR1 and CDR2 sequences are SNHLY and FYNNEI.

In its sample, this clone was seen once. The chain employs TRBV12-3 or TRBV12-4 and TRBJ2-7; no clear D. There are 12 residues in the CDR3. Trimming removed 7 bases at V and 5 bases at J, with 12 bases between. As DNA, the CDR3 is TGTGCCAGCACCATTGGCCCCAACGAGCAGTACTTC. It encodes CASTIGPNEQYF.

This clone occurred once. The rearrangement joins TRBV18 to TRBJ1-6; D is ambiguous. The germline V gene has CDR1 KGHSH and CDR2 LQKENI. The ends were cut back, 6 bases at V and 11 bases at J, with 8 bases in the middle. The CDR3 extends over 11 amino acids. In DNA form, the CDR3 reads TGTGCCAGCTCCTTCTCTCCACCCCTCCACTTT. Translated, it gives CASSFSPPLHF.

This rearrangement joins TRBV25-1 to TRBJ2-1; 7 bases are a match to TRBD1. Germline V CDR1 and CDR2: MGHDK, SYGVNS. The CDR3 consists of 16 residues. The V segment lost 3 bases and the J segment 5 bases; nucleotides outside the gene matches: 10. The DNA of the CDR3 is TGTGCCAGCAGTGATCCGAAAAGGGACAGAAACAATGAGCAGTTCTTC. Amino acid sequence: CASSDPKRDRNNEQFF.

The CDR3 protein is CASRGPGQGDTQYF. CDR3 DNA sequence: TGCGCCAGCAGGGGTCCGGGACAGGGAGATACGCAGTATTTT. V gene TRBV5-1 combines with J gene TRBJ2-3, with TRBD1 identical over 9 bases. CDR1 and CDR2 (germline): SGHRS, YFSETQ. With 5 bases clipped from V and 5 bases from J, the junction kept 6 bases outside the gene matches. The CDR3 consists of 14 residues. The entire variable domain, with the rest obtained from reference TRBV5-1 and TRBJ2-3, is as follows: KAGVTQTPRYLIKTRGQQVTLSCSPISGHRSVSWYQQTPGQGLQFLFEYFSETQRNKGNFPGRFSGRQFSNSRSEMNVSTLELGDSALYLCASRGPGQGDTQYFGPGTRLTVL.